This T cell receptor beta chain is drawn from a study of siplizumab effects on memory and regulatory T cells. Study observations and caveats: An assignable phenotype, naive or memory, was missing from roughly 76-95% of proliferating CD4+ or CD8+ clones. A significant reduction in alloreactive sequences traceable to unstimulated CD4+ memory cells was produced by siplizumab. Most alloreactive clones went unmapped to unstimulated subsets; only a minor fraction mapped. Treg-derived clones made up an average of approximately 70% of mappable alloreactive CD4+ clones with siplizumab and under 35% in controls.

Turning to this clone: Antigen unknown.

The data were produced by immunoSEQ multiplex PCR, yet TCRdb's version contains in-frame clones alone and is incomplete. The sample gives tens of thousands of clones, under 95% of which show up once; 6.5% is in the top ten. This TCR derives from a human donor in good health. Sequencing was performed on CD8+ T cells sorted from blood.

The chain's CDR3 is CAWSKSRFEQFF. Written as DNA, the CDR3 is TGTGCCTGGAGTAAGTCCCGTTTCGAGCAGTTCTTC. J is TRBJ2-1 and V is TRBV30; D not certain. From germline, CDR1 is GTSNPN and CDR2 SVGIG (reference sequence). The CDR3 runs to 12 residues. V gave up 2 bases and J gave up 10 bases, with 12 bases separating them.